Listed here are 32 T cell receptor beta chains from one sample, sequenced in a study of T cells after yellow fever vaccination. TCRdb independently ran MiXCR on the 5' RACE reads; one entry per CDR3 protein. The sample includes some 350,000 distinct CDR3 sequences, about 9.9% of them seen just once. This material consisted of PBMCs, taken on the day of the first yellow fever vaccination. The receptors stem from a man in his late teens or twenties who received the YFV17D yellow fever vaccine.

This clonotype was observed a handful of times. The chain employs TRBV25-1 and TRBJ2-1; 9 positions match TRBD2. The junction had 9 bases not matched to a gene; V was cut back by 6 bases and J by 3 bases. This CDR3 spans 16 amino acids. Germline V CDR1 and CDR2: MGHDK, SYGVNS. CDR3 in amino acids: CASSRPGLAYYNEQFF. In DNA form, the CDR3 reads TGTGCCAGCAGCCGACCGGGACTAGCCTACTACAATGAGCAGTTCTTC.

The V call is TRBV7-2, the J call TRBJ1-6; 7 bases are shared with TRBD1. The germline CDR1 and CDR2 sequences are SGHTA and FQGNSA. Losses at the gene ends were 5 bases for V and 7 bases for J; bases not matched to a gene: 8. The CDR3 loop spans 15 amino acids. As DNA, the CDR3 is TGTGCCAGCAGCAAACAGGGGATGGTGAATTCACCCCTCCACTTT. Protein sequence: CASSKQGMVNSPLHF.

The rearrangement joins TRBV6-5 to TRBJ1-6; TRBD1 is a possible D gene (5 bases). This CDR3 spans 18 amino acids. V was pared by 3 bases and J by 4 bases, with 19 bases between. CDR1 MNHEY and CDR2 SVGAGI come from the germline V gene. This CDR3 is CASSYLGGPGRYNSPLHF. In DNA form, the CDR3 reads TGTGCCAGCAGTTATTTGGGCGGCCCGGGGCGGTATAATTCACCCCTCCACTTT.

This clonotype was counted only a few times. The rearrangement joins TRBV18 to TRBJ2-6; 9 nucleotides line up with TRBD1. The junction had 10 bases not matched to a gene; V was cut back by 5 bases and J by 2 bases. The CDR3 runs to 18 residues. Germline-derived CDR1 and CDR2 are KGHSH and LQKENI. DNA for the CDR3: TGTGCCAGCTCAGCGACAGGGGGACAGGTACCTGGGGCCAACGTCCTGACTTTC. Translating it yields CASSATGGQVPGANVLTF.

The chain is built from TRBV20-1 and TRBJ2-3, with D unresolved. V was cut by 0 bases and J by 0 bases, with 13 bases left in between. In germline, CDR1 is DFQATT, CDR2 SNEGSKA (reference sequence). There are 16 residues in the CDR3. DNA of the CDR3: TGCAGTGCTAGAGATCGCTGGGCGGCAAGCACAGATACGCAGTATTTT. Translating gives CSARDRWAASTDTQYF.

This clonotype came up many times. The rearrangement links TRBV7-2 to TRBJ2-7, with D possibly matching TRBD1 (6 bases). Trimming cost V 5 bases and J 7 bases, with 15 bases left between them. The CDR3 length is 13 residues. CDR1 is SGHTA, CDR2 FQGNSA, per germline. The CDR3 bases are TGTGCCAGCAGCCCCAACAGGGTGCAAGAGCAGTACTTC. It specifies CASSPNRVQEQYF.

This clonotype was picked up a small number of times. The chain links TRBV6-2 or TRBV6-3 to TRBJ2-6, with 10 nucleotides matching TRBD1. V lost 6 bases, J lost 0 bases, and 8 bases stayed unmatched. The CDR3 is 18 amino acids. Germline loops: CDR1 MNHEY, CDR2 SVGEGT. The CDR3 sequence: CASSPRDRGFSGANVLTF. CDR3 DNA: TGTGCCAGCAGCCCCCGGGACAGGGGATTCTCTGGGGCCAACGTCCTGACTTTC.

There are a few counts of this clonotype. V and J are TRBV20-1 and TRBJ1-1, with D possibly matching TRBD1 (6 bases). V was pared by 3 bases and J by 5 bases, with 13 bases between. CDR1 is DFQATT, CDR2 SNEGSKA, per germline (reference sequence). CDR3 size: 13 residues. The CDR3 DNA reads TGCAGTGCTAGCAGGGGTTTGGAGACTGAAGCTTTCTTT. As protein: CSASRGLETEAFF.

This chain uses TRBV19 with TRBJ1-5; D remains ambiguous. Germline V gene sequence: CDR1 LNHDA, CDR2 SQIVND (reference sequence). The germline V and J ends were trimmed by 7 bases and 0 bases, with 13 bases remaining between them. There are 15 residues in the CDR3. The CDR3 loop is CASTAREGSNQPQHF. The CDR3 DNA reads TGTGCCAGTACTGCGAGGGAGGGTAGCAATCAGCCCCAGCATTTT.

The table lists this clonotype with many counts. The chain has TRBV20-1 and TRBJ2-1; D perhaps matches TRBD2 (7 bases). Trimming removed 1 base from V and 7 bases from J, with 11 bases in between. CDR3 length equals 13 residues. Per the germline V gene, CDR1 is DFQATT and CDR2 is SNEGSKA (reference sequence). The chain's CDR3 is CSARGGGLNEQFF. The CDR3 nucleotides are TGCAGTGCTAGAGGCGGGGGCCTGAATGAGCAGTTCTTC.

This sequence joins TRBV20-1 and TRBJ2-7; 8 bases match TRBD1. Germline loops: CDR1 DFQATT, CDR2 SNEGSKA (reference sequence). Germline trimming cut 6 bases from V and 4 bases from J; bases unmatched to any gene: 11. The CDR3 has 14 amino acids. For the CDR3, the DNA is TGCAGTGCGAGAAGGACAGGGTTTGGGTACGAGCAGTACTTC. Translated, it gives CSARRTGFGYEQYF.

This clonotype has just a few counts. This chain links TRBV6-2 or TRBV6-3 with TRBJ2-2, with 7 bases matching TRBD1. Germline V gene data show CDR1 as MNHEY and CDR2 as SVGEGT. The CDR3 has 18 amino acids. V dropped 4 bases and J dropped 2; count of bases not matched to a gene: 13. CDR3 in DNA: TGTGCCAGCAGTTCGACCTGGGGACAGCTTTTTAACACCGGGGAGCTGTTTTTT. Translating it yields CASSSTWGQLFNTGELFF.

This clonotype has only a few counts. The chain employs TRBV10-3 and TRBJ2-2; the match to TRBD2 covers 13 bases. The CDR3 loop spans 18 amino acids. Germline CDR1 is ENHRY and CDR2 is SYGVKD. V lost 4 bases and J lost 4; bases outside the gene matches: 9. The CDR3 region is CAISGFTSGGAATGELFF. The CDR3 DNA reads TGTGCCATCAGTGGCTTTACTAGCGGGGGGGCTGCCACCGGGGAGCTGTTTTTT.

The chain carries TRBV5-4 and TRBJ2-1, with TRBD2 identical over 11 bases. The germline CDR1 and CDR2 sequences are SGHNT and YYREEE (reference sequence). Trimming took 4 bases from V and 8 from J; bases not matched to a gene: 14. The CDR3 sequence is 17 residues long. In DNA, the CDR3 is TGTGCCAGCAGCCCCTCGGCTAGCGGGGGGTCACGGGATGAGCAGTTCTTC. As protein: CASSPSASGGSRDEQFF.

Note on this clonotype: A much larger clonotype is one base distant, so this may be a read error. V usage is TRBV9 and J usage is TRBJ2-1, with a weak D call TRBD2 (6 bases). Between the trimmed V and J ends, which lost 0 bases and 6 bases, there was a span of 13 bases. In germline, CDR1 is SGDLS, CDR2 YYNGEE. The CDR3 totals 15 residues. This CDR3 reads CASSVASEGLNEQFF. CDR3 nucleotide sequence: TGTGCCAGCAGCGTAGCTAGCGAGGGCCTCAATGAGCAGTTCTTC.

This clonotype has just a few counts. The CDR3 bases are TGTGCCAGCAGTTTAAACCGGGGAACTGAAGCTTTCTTT. It yields the protein CASSLNRGTEAFF. The V gene is TRBV12-3 or TRBV12-4, the J gene TRBJ1-1; D gene unclear. This CDR3 contains 13 residues. The V end was cut by 2 bases, the J end by 5 bases, with 9 bases between.

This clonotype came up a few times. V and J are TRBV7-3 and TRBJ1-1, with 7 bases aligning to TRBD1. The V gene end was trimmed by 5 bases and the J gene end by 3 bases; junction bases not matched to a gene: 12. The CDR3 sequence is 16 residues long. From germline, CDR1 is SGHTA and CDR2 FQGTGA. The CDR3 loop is CASSKTGSEGDTEAFF. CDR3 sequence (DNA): TGTGCCAGCAGCAAGACAGGGTCGGAAGGCGACACTGAAGCTTTCTTT.

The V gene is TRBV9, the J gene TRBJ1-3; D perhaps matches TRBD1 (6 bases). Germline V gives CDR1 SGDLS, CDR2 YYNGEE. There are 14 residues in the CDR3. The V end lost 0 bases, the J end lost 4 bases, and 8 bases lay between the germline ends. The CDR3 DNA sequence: TGTGCCAGCAGCGTAGGAGGGGGAGGAAACACCATATATTTT. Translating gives CASSVGGGGNTIYF. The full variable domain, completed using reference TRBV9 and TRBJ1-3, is DSGVTQTPKHLITATGQRVTLRCSPRSGDLSVYWYQQSLDQGLQFLIQYYNGEERAKGNILERFSAQQFPDLHSELNLSSLELGDSALYFCASSVGGGGNTIYFGEGSWLTVV.

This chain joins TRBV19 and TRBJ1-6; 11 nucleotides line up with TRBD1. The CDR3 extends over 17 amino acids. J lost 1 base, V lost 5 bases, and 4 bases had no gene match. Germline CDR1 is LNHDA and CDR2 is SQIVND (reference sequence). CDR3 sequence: CASSSRDRGSYNSPLHF. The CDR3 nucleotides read TGTGCCAGTAGTTCCCGGGACAGGGGGTCCTATAATTCACCCCTCCACTTT.

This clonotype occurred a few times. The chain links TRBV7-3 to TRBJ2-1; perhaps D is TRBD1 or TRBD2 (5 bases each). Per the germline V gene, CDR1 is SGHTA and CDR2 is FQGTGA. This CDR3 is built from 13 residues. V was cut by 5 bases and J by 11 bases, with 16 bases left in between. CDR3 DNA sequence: TGTGCCAGCAGCCCCGGGACCAACCGTCAGCAGTTCTTC. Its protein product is CASSPGTNRQQFF.

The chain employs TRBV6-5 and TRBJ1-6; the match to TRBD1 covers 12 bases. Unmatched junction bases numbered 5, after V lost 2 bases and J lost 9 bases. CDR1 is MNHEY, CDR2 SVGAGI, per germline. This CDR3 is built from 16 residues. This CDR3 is CASSYRGQGARSPLHF. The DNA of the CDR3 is TGTGCCAGCAGTTACAGGGGACAGGGGGCGCGTTCACCCCTCCACTTT.

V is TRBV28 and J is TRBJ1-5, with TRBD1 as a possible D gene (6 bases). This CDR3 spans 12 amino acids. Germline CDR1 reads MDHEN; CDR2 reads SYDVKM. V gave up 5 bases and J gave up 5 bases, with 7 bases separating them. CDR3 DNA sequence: TGTGCCAGCAGTACAGGGTATCAGCCCCAGCATTTT. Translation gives CASSTGYQPQHF. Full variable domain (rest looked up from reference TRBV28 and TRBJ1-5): DVKVTQSSRYLVKRTGEKVFLECVQDMDHENMFWYRQDPGLGLRLIYFSYDVKMKEKGDIPEGYSVSREKKERFSLILESASTNQTSMYLCASSTGYQPQHFGDGTRLSIL.

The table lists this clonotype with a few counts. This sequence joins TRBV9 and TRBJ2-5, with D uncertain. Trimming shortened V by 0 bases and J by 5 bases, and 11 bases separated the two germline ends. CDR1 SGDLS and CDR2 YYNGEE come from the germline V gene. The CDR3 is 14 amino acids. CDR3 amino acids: CASSVGSLRETQYF. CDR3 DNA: TGTGCCAGCAGCGTAGGGAGCCTTAGGGAGACCCAGTACTTC.

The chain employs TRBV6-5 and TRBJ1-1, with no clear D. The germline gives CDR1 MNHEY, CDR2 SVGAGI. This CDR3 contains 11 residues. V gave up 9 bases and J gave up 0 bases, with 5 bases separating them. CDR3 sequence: CASYLNTEAFF. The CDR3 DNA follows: TGTGCCAGTTACCTGAACACTGAAGCTTTCTTT.

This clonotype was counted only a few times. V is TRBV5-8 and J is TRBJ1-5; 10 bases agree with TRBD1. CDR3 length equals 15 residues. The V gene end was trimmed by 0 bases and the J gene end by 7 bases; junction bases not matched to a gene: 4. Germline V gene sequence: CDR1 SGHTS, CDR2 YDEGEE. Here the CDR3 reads CASSLDGDRGQPQHF. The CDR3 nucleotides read TGTGCCAGCAGCTTGGATGGGGACAGGGGCCAGCCCCAGCATTTT. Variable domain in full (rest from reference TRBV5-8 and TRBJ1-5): EAGVTQSPTHLIKTRGQQATLRCSPISGHTSVYWYQQALGLGLQFLLWYDEGEERNRGNFPPRFSGRQFPNYSSELNVNALELEDSALYLCASSLDGDRGQPQHFGDGTRLSIL.

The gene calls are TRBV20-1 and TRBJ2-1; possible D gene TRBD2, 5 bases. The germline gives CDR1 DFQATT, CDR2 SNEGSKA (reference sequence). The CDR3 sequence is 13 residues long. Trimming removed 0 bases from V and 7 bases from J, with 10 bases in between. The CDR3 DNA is TGCAGTGCTAGAGAGAATCGCGGGAATGAGCAGTTCTTC. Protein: CSARENRGNEQFF.

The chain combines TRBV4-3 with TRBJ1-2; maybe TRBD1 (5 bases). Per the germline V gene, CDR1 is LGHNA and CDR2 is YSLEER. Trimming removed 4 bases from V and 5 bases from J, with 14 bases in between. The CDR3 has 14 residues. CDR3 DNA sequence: TGCGCCAGCAGCCTCTCGACAGACTCTTATGGCTACACCTTC. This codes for CASSLSTDSYGYTF.

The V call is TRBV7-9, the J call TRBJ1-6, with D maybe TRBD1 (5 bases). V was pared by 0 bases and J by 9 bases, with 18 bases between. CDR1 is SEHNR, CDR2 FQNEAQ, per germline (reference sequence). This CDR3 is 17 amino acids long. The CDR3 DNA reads TGTGCCAGCAGCTTAGCGCTCGGCCGGATCGGGGGTTCACCCCTCCACTTT. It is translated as CASSLALGRIGGSPLHF.

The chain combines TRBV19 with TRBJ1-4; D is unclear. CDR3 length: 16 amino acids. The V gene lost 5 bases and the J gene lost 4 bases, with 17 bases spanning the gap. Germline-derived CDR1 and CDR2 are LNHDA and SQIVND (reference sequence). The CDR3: CASSPGSAPDNEKLFF. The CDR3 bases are TGTGCCAGTAGTCCGGGGTCGGCTCCTGATAATGAAAAACTGTTTTTT.

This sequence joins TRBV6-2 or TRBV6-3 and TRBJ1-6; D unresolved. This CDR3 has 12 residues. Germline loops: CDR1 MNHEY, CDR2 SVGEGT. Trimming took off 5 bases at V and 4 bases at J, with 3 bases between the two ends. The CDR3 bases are TGTGCCAGCAGTGGGTATAATTCACCCCTCCACTTT. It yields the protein CASSGYNSPLHF.

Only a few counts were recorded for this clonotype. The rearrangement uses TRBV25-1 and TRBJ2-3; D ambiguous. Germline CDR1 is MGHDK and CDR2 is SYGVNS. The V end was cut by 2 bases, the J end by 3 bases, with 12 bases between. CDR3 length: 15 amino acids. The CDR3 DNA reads TGTGCCAGCAGTGAAGGTAGAAGGGCTACAGATACGCAGTATTTT. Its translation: CASSEGRRATDTQYF.

The CDR3 is CASSDGISGNTIYF. The CDR3 DNA sequence: TGTGCCAGCAGCGATGGAATATCTGGAAACACCATATATTTT. The V call is TRBV5-4, the J call TRBJ1-3, with D uncertain. Germline loops: CDR1 SGHNT, CDR2 YYREEE (reference sequence). This CDR3 spans 14 amino acids. V lost 4 bases, J lost 1 base, and 9 bases lay in between. The entire variable domain, with the rest obtained from reference TRBV5-4 and TRBJ1-3, is as follows: ETGVTQSPTHLIKTRGQQVTLRCSSQSGHNTVSWYQQALGQGPQFIFQYYREEENGRGNFPPRFSGLQFPNYSSELNVNALELDDSALYLCASSDGISGNTIYFGEGSWLTVV.